These 27 T cell receptor beta chains share one sample of origin, sequenced in a study of beta chain features in type 1 diabetes. Every isolated RNA sample was fully reverse transcribed, so sequencing captured expressed TCRB transcripts. Data came from immunoSEQ multiplex PCR; TCRdb stores just in-frame clones and leaves some out. The data hold just over 600,000 clones, with about 16% observed a single time. Sequenced: naive CD4+ T cells from blood. These receptor sequences come from a man aged 18 to 35 in good health.

This clone was seen a handful of times. The chain carries TRBV7-3 and TRBJ1-5; D ambiguous. The CDR3 consists of 13 residues. The germline V and J ends were trimmed by 5 bases and 4 bases, with 9 bases remaining between them. Looked up from germline, CDR1 is SGHTA and CDR2 is FQGTGA. In DNA form, the CDR3 reads TGTGCCAGCAGCCAAGGCGGGAATCAGCCCCAGCATTTT. Protein product: CASSQGGNQPQHF.

This rearrangement joins TRBV5-4 to TRBJ1-1, with D possibly TRBD1 on 6 matching bases. The CDR3 is made up of 14 amino acids. Germline V gene sequence: CDR1 SGHNT, CDR2 YYREEE (reference sequence). V was pared by 4 bases and J by 1 base, with 11 bases between. As DNA, the CDR3 is TGTGCCAGCAGCACGGGGACACAGAACACTGAAGCTTTCTTT. Translation gives CASSTGTQNTEAFF.

The rearrangement links TRBV12-5 to TRBJ2-2, with D perhaps matching TRBD1 (6 bases). The V and J ends lost 7 bases and 4 bases respectively, with 10 bases between them. Looked up from germline, CDR1 is LGHNT and CDR2 is FRNRAP. This CDR3 spans 13 amino acids. In nucleotides, the CDR3 is TGTGCTAGTGTCCAGGGGAGCACCGGGGAGCTGTTTTTT. Translated: CASVQGSTGELFF. Drawing the rest from reference TRBV12-5 and TRBJ2-2, the complete variable domain is DARVTQTPRHKVTEMGQEVTMRCQPILGHNTVFWYRQTMMQGLELLAYFRNRAPLDDSGMPKDRFSAEMPDATLATLKIQPSEPRDSAVYFCASVQGSTGELFFGEGSRLTVL.

This rearrangement joins TRBV5-4 to TRBJ2-1, with TRBD2 identical over 12 bases. V shed 0 bases and J 1 base; nucleotides not matched to a gene: 2. The CDR3 length is 17 residues. Germline loops: CDR1 SGHNT, CDR2 YYREEE (reference sequence). CDR3 in DNA: TGTGCCAGCAGCTTGGCTAGCGGGAGGGGATCCTACAATGAGCAGTTCTTC. Amino acids: CASSLASGRGSYNEQFF.

The chain joins TRBV4-2 to TRBJ1-5; possibly TRBD1 for D (6 bases). The CDR3 is 16 amino acids. V was pared by 0 bases and J by 2 bases, with 11 bases between. Germline values: CDR1 LGHNA, CDR2 YNFKEQ. CDR3 in DNA: TGTGCCAGCAGCCAAGATTATGGGGGCGGCAATCAGCCCCAGCATTTT. The encoded protein is CASSQDYGGGNQPQHF.

This clone was detected only a few times. The V and J genes are TRBV14 and TRBJ2-7, with D maybe TRBD2 (5 bases). V shed 4 bases and J shed 0 bases, with 13 bases lying between them. There are 15 residues in the CDR3. Germline loops: CDR1 SGHDN, CDR2 FVKESK. In nucleotides, the CDR3 is TGTGCCAGCAGCCCGAGGGTCCCTGGCTCCTACGAGCAGTACTTC. Translating gives CASSPRVPGSYEQYF.

This clone has just a few counts. The chain uses TRBV5-4 and TRBJ1-2, with 7 bases matching TRBD1. The trim removed 4 bases at V and 1 base at J, leaving 7 bases unmatched. CDR1 is SGHNT, CDR2 YYREEE, per germline (reference sequence). The length of the CDR3 is 15 residues. The CDR3: CASSAPGQINYGYTF. The CDR3 coding sequence is TGTGCCAGCAGCGCACCGGGACAGATTAACTATGGCTACACCTTC. Full variable domain (missing parts from reference TRBV5-4 and TRBJ1-2): ETGVTQSPTHLIKTRGQQVTLRCSSQSGHNTVSWYQQALGQGPQFIFQYYREEENGRGNFPPRFSGLQFPNYSSELNVNALELDDSALYLCASSAPGQINYGYTFGSGTRLTVV.

In this sample, this clone turned up a few times. V and J are TRBV6-5 and TRBJ2-7; 8 bases are shared with TRBD1. The J segment lost 0 bases and the V segment lost 6 bases, leaving 7 bases of the junction unmatched. Germline CDR1 and CDR2: MNHEY and SVGAGI. The length of the CDR3 is 15 residues. CDR3: CASSVTGGSSYEQYF. The CDR3 coding sequence is TGTGCCAGCAGCGTAACAGGGGGAAGCTCCTACGAGCAGTACTTC.

The rearrangement joins TRBV27 to TRBJ2-3; TRBD1 matches 9 bases. Germline assignment: CDR1 MNHEY and CDR2 SMNVEV (reference sequence). V lost 1 base to trimming and J lost 12 bases; unmatched junction nucleotides: 5. The CDR3 contains 13 residues. DNA of the CDR3: TGTGCCAGCAGTTTATTGGGACAGGGTAATCAGTATTTT. It is translated as CASSLLGQGNQYF.

The V gene is TRBV9, the J gene TRBJ1-2, with D perhaps TRBD1 (6 bases). The CDR3 loop spans 15 amino acids. V dropped 0 bases and J dropped 7 bases, with 16 bases sitting between them. CDR1 is SGDLS and CDR2 is YYNGEE in the germline V gene. For the CDR3, the DNA is TGTGCCAGCAGCGTAGAGGTCCACAGGGCTGGTGGCTACACCTTC. This gives the protein CASSVEVHRAGGYTF.

This clone occurred a few times. V is TRBV9 and J is TRBJ1-2; D possibly corresponds to TRBD1 (5 bases). Germline loops: CDR1 SGDLS, CDR2 YYNGEE. Trimming removed 0 bases at V and 4 bases at J, with 13 bases between. The CDR3 covers 15 residues. Here the CDR3 reads CASSVGLAGTYGYTF. The CDR3 region has the DNA TGTGCCAGCAGCGTAGGTTTGGCAGGGACCTATGGCTACACCTTC.

The rearrangement links TRBV7-6 to TRBJ1-2, with 8 bases identical to TRBD1. CDR3 size: 15 residues. CDR1 and CDR2 (germline): SGHVS, FNYEAQ. After removal of 4 bases from V and 0 bases from J, the junction contained 4 bases not matched to a gene. CDR3 in amino acids: CASSSGTGTNYGYTF. DNA for the CDR3: TGTGCCAGCAGCTCGGGGACAGGTACTAACTATGGCTACACCTTC.

The V call is TRBV9, the J call TRBJ2-1; tentative D call: TRBD1 (6 bases). Germline values: CDR1 SGDLS, CDR2 YYNGEE. V lost 7 bases, J lost 2 bases, and 22 bases lay in between. The CDR3 is 17 amino acids. The CDR3 sequence: CASGPTGKSDTYNEQFF. The CDR3 DNA is TGTGCCAGCGGACCCACAGGGAAATCTGACACCTACAATGAGCAGTTCTTC.

Only a few counts were recorded for this clone. The chain is built from TRBV4-1 and TRBJ2-3, with D uncertain. V dropped 1 base and J dropped 6 bases, with 5 bases sitting between them. CDR3 size: 12 residues. Germline CDR1 MGHRA, CDR2 YSYEKL. CDR3 in DNA: TGCGCCAGCAGCCAAGCGGTGGATACGCAGTATTTT. Residues: CASSQAVDTQYF.

The genes are TRBV7-2 and TRBJ2-5; 8 nucleotides match TRBD1. V was clipped by 10 bases and J by 2 bases; unmatched bases: 3. The CDR3 is 12 residues long. Germline V CDR1 and CDR2: SGHTA, FQGNSA. CDR3 amino acids: CAIRQGQETQYF. The CDR3 DNA follows: TGTGCCATCCGACAGGGGCAAGAGACCCAGTACTTC.

V is TRBV7-6 and J is TRBJ1-6; 7 bases align to TRBD1. From germline, CDR1 is SGHVS and CDR2 FNYEAQ. This CDR3 is built from 14 residues. The V and J ends lost 3 bases and 7 bases, in that order; junction bases with no gene match: 3. The CDR3: CASSLDRKNSPLHF. The CDR3 nucleotides read TGTGCCAGCAGCTTGGACAGGAAGAATTCACCCCTCCACTTT.

The V and J genes are TRBV7-8 and TRBJ1-5; no definite D call. V lost 6 bases and J 2 bases, leaving 14 bases between the germline ends. Germline V gives CDR1 SGHVS, CDR2 FQNEAQ. The CDR3 sequence is 15 residues long. CDR3 loop: CASRKQRAGNQPQHF. The CDR3 nucleotides are TGTGCCAGCAGGAAACAGCGCGCTGGCAATCAGCCCCAGCATTTT.

Only a few counts were recorded for this clone. The genes are TRBV11-2 and TRBJ1-2; 8 positions match TRBD1. From germline, CDR1 is SGHAT and CDR2 FQNNGV. V lost 4 bases, J lost 4 bases, and 8 bases stayed unmatched. CDR3 length equals 15 residues. The CDR3 coding sequence is TGTGCCAGCAGCTCCCCTAGGACAGGGCGCTATGGCTACACCTTC. Translated: CASSSPRTGRYGYTF.

The sample holds a few counts of this clone. The genes are TRBV7-2 and TRBJ2-4; 7 nucleotides align to TRBD2. V shed 5 bases, J shed 0 bases, and the junction held 10 bases outside the gene matches. The CDR3 length is 17 residues. The germline CDR1 and CDR2 sequences are SGHTA and FQGNSA. This CDR3 reads CASSTPGLSIAKNIQYF. For the CDR3, the DNA is TGTGCCAGCAGCACTCCGGGACTATCCATAGCCAAAAACATTCAGTACTTC.

In its sample, this clone was seen a few times. V usage is TRBV7-9 and J usage is TRBJ1-5, with a possible D match to TRBD1 (6 bases). Trimming removed 5 bases at V and 6 bases at J, with 17 bases between. This CDR3 contains 15 residues. CDR1 SEHNR and CDR2 FQNEAQ come from the germline V gene (reference sequence). CDR3: CASSGQQGAGQPQHF. DNA for the CDR3: TGTGCCAGCAGCGGTCAACAGGGAGCAGGTCAGCCCCAGCATTTT.

V is TRBV19 and J is TRBJ2-3; maybe TRBD2 (5 bases). CDR3 size: 14 residues. Trimming took 7 bases from V and 2 from J, leaving 13 bases between them. CDR1 and CDR2 (germline): LNHDA, SQIVND (reference sequence). The CDR3 loop is CASNLPGSTDTQYF. Here the CDR3 DNA reads TGTGCCAGTAATCTTCCGGGATCCACAGATACGCAGTATTTT. The variable domain in full, with the rest retrieved from reference TRBV19 and TRBJ2-3, is DGGITQSPKYLFRKEGQNVTLSCEQNLNHDAMYWYRQDPGQGLRLIYYSQIVNDFQKGDIAEGYSVSREKKESFPLTVTSAQKNPTAFYLCASNLPGSTDTQYFGPGTRLTVL.

The rearrangement joins TRBV9 to TRBJ1-2; no reliable D call. Between the trimmed V and J ends, which lost 3 bases and 4 bases, there was a span of 13 bases. CDR1 is SGDLS and CDR2 is YYNGEE in the germline V gene. This CDR3 region has 14 residues. The CDR3 here is CASSALRRFYGYTF. In nucleotides, the CDR3 is TGTGCCAGCAGCGCGCTCAGGAGATTCTATGGCTACACCTTC. Full variable domain (missing parts from reference TRBV9 and TRBJ1-2): DSGVTQTPKHLITATGQRVTLRCSPRSGDLSVYWYQQSLDQGLQFLIQYYNGEERAKGNILERFSAQQFPDLHSELNLSSLELGDSALYFCASSALRRFYGYTFGSGTRLTVV.

V gene TRBV6-6 combines with J gene TRBJ1-2; the D is unclear. Trimming stripped 9 bases from V and 4 bases from J, with 12 bases between. Germline CDR1 MNHNY, CDR2 SVGAGI (reference sequence). The CDR3 contains 12 residues. CDR3 amino acids: CASDRVRYGYTF. CDR3 DNA sequence: TGTGCCAGTGATAGGGTACGCTATGGCTACACCTTC.

The rearrangement uses TRBV6-5 and TRBJ2-7; no definite D call. Germline CDR1 and CDR2: MNHEY and SVGAGI. This CDR3 comprises 13 residues. Trimming pared 0 bases from V and 12 bases from J, leaving 15 bases between. CDR3 DNA sequence: TGTGCCAGCAGTTACTCGGCGACCTCCCGGTGGTACTTC. Protein: CASSYSATSRWYF.

This clone was found a few times. This chain uses TRBV7-3 with TRBJ2-5; 7 bases agree with TRBD1. CDR1 is SGHTA, CDR2 FQGTGA, per germline. The length of the CDR3 is 15 residues. With V trimmed by 5 bases and J by 2 bases, 8 bases remained unmatched. The CDR3 DNA reads TGTGCCAGCAGCGCCAGGGGGTACGTTCAAGAGACCCAGTACTTC. It specifies CASSARGYVQETQYF.

The sample holds a few counts of this clone. This chain joins TRBV27 and TRBJ2-1, with 14 bases identical to TRBD2. Germline V gene data show CDR1 as MNHEY and CDR2 as SMNVEV (reference sequence). The CDR3 sequence is 17 residues long. V trimming: 4 bases; J trimming: 8 bases; junction bases outside the gene matches: 10. CDR3 coding DNA: TGTGCCAGCAGTTCCCCGGGACTAGCGGGGGCCGGGGATGAGCAGTTCTTC. It codes for CASSSPGLAGAGDEQFF.

This clone has only a few counts. The chain carries TRBV4-1 and TRBJ2-7; 11 nucleotides agree with TRBD2. The junction had 7 bases not matched to a gene; V was cut back by 2 bases and J by 4 bases. The germline gives CDR1 MGHRA, CDR2 YSYEKL. The length of the CDR3 is 16 residues. CDR3 loop: CASSQPGLAVPYEQYF. The CDR3 DNA is TGCGCCAGCAGCCAACCGGGACTAGCGGTCCCGTACGAGCAGTACTTC.